Shown below are 7 T cell receptor beta chains from a single sample sequenced in a study of T cell responses to AZD1222 COVID-19 vaccine. The repertoire was sequenced with immunoSEQ multiplex PCR; TCRdb's copy has only in-frame clones and lacks some. The table has 100,000 to 150,000 clones, 88% seen once; the top ten hold 7.6%. Sequencing was performed on peripheral blood, taken on day 0 of AZD1222 vaccination. These receptor sequences come from an adult in good health.

This clone has only a few counts. The CDR3 DNA reads as TGTGCCAGCAGCTTGGCGGGACAGGGAAATGAAAAACTGTTTTTT. Amino acid sequence: CASSLAGQGNEKLFF. V usage is TRBV5-6 and J usage is TRBJ1-4, with TRBD1 matching over 9 bases. J lost 5 bases, V lost 0 bases, and 2 bases had no gene match. Germline CDR1 is SGHDT and CDR2 is YYEEEE. This CDR3 has 15 residues.

The rearrangement uses TRBV7-6 and TRBJ2-7; 8 bases align to TRBD1. Per the germline V gene, CDR1 is SGHVS and CDR2 is FNYEAQ. The CDR3 length is 15 residues. V lost 5 bases, J lost 0 bases, and 6 bases stayed unmatched. CDR3 bases: TGTGCCAGCAGCCCCCGGACAGGGAACTCCTACGAGCAGTACTTC. Translation: CASSPRTGNSYEQYF.

Points on this clone: At the DNA level, this CDR3 is encoded by other sequences in the same sample as well. The chain combines TRBV20-1 with TRBJ2-7, with D possibly called TRBD1 or TRBD2 (7 bases each). The CDR3 consists of 11 residues. CDR1 DFQATT and CDR2 SNEGSKA come from the germline V gene (reference sequence). V dropped 6 bases and J dropped 3 bases, with 9 bases sitting between them. CDR3 sequence: CSARGGYEQYF. CDR3 nucleotide sequence: TGCAGTGCCAGGGGGGGCTACGAGCAGTACTTC.

This chain links TRBV9 with TRBJ1-6; perhaps TRBD1 as D (5 bases). The CDR3 extends over 18 amino acids. The V gene's germline CDR1 is SGDLS and CDR2 YYNGEE. V lost 0 bases and J lost 11, with 24 bases in between. The CDR3 sequence is CASSVGSGGGSLVAPLHF. The CDR3, as DNA: TGTGCCAGCAGCGTAGGAAGTGGGGGGGGTTCCCTGGTGGCACCCCTCCACTTT.

The J gene is TRBJ1-3, the V gene TRBV6-6; D remains ambiguous. The germline V gene has CDR1 MNHNY and CDR2 SVGAGI (reference sequence). The CDR3 runs 14 residues. Trimming stripped 2 bases from V and 3 bases from J, with 8 bases between. CDR3 DNA sequence: TGTGCCAGCAGTTACGGAGGGAATGGAAACACCATATATTTT. It yields the protein CASSYGGNGNTIYF.

The chain uses TRBV19 and TRBJ2-2; 7 bases agree with TRBD2. Germline-derived CDR1 and CDR2 are LNHDA and SQIVND (reference sequence). The ends lost 6 bases at V and 6 bases at J; junction bases unmatched: 4. This CDR3 spans 13 amino acids. The CDR3 loop reads CASSQRGSGELFF. The CDR3 DNA reads TGTGCCAGTAGCCAGCGGGGATCCGGGGAGCTGTTTTTT.

For the CDR3, the DNA is TGTGCCATCAGTGGACAGGGGGACCACAGGGGGGGCTACACCTTC. Translating gives CAISGQGDHRGGYTF. The rearrangement links TRBV10-3 to TRBJ1-2; 9 bases align to TRBD1. Trimming at V came to 4 bases and at J to 8 bases, leaving 11 bases not matched to a gene. The CDR3 is 15 amino acids. CDR1 ENHRY and CDR2 SYGVKD come from the germline V gene.